The clone carrying this T cell receptor (beta chain) was seen once. The sample belongs to a study of blood T cell repertoires in COVID-19. Study-level information: Whether acute or convalescent, the COVID-19 samples came from the United States, Italy and Spain. PBMCs, B-cell-depleted T cells, or T cells were the source of the cDNA or gDNA that made up the material.

Authors' processing steps: The authors estimated nucleated cell counts from reference gene primer amplification. Clones were sequenced by immunoSEQ multiplex PCR, and TCRdb holds only the in-frame ones, with some missing. The V and J calls and clone size were taken over from that table, and D and trimming were inferred from the DNA. Of more than 95,000 clones listed, approximately 88% are singletons. CDR1 and CDR2 from the germline V gene are SGHRS and YFSETQ. The CDR3 runs to 16 residues. After removal of 0 bases from V and 6 bases from J, the junction contained 3 bases not matched to a gene. The material sequenced was peripheral blood. This clonotype originated in a man aged 55 to 70 with acute or convalescent COVID-19. This chain uses TRBV5-1 with TRBJ2-1, with 13 bases aligning to TRBD2. CDR3 in amino acids: CASSLVGLAGVNEQFF. The CDR3 DNA reads TGCGCCAGCAGCTTGGTTGGACTAGCGGGAGTCAATGAGCAGTTCTTC. The whole variable domain, filled in from reference TRBV5-1 and TRBJ2-1, reads KAGVTQTPRYLIKTRGQQVTLSCSPISGHRSVSWYQQTPGQGLQFLFEYFSETQRNKGNFPGRFSGRQFSNSRSEMNVSTLELGDSALYLCASSLVGLAGVNEQFFGPGTRLTVL.